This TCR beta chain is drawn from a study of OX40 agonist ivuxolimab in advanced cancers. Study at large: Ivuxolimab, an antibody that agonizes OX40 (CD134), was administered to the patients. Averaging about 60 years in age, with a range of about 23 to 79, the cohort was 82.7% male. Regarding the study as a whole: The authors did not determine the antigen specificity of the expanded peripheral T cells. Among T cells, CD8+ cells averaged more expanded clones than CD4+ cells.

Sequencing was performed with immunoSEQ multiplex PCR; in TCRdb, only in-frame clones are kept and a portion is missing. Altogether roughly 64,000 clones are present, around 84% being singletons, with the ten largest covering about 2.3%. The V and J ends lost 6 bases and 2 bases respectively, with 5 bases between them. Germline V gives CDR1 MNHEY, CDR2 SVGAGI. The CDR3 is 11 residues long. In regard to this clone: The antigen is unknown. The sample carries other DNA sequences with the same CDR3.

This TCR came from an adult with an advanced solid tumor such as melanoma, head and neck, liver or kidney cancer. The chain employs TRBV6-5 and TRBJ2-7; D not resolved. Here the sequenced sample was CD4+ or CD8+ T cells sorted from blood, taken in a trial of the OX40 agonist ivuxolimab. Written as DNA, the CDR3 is TGTGCCAGCAGCCGAACCTACGAGCAGTACTTC. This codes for CASSRTYEQYF.